Listed below are T cell receptor beta chains from one sample, sequenced in a study of T cell responses to AZD1222 COVID-19 vaccine. Assay used: immunoSEQ multiplex PCR; TCRdb lists only in-frame clones, some missing. Here the sample spans 90,000 to 120,000 clones, more than 85% being singletons. The sample here was peripheral blood, taken on day 0 of AZD1222 vaccination. These receptors came from an adult in good health. The CDR3 runs from the conserved cysteine through the conserved F or W. The D gene is left open where the match is weak. For some rows the clone size is stated as once, few or many, or as a class when expanded; others skip it.

CDR3 length: 12; D gene: -; J gene: TRBJ2-7; clone size: -; V gene: TRBV28; CDR3 protein: CASRRGPYEQYF; CDR3 DNA: TGTGCCAGCAGACGGGGTCCCTACGAGCAGTACTTC
CDR3 length: 14; D gene: -; J gene: TRBJ2-5; clone size: -; V gene: TRBV5-1; CDR3 protein: CASSHRTGEETQYF; CDR3 DNA: TGCGCCAGCAGTCACCGGACGGGCGAAGAGACCCAGTACTTC
CDR3 length: 14; D gene: -; J gene: TRBJ2-7; clone size: -; V gene: TRBV27; CDR3 protein: CASSSARSSYEQYF; CDR3 DNA: TGTGCCAGCAGTTCGGCCCGGAGCTCCTACGAGCAGTACTTC
CDR3 length: 14; D gene: TRBD1; J gene: TRBJ1-2; clone size: -; V gene: TRBV30; CDR3 protein: CAWSVQGAGYGYTF; CDR3 DNA: TGTGCCTGGAGTGTACAGGGGGCCGGCTATGGCTACACCTTC
CDR3 length: 13; D gene: -; J gene: TRBJ2-2; clone size: -; V gene: TRBV19; CDR3 protein: CASSNRQTGELFF; CDR3 DNA: TGTGCCAGTAGTAATAGACAGACCGGGGAGCTGTTTTTT
CDR3 length: 13; D gene: TRBD1; J gene: TRBJ1-2; clone size: -; V gene: TRBV2; CDR3 protein: CASRGDRGYGYTF; CDR3 DNA: TGTGCCAGCAGGGGGGACAGGGGCTATGGCTACACCTTC
CDR3 length: 14; D gene: -; J gene: TRBJ2-2; clone size: once; V gene: TRBV11-3; CDR3 protein: CASSLEEGTGELFF; CDR3 DNA: TGTGCCAGCAGCTTAGAAGAGGGGACCGGGGAGCTGTTTTTT
CDR3 length: 14; D gene: TRBD1; J gene: TRBJ1-1; clone size: once; V gene: TRBV28; CDR3 protein: CASSPTGRNTEAFF; CDR3 DNA: TGTGCCAGCTCCCCGACAGGGAGGAACACTGAAGCTTTCTTT
CDR3 length: 14; D gene: -; J gene: TRBJ2-1; clone size: -; V gene: TRBV15; CDR3 protein: CATSREVGLGEQFF; CDR3 DNA: TGTGCCACCAGCAGAGAAGTGGGGCTGGGTGAGCAGTTCTTC
CDR3 length: 14; D gene: -; J gene: TRBJ2-1; clone size: once; V gene: TRBV5-1; CDR3 protein: CASSFLGRENEQFF; CDR3 DNA: TGCGCCAGCAGCTTTCTGGGCAGGGAAAATGAGCAGTTCTTC
CDR3 length: 15; D gene: -; J gene: TRBJ2-4; clone size: -; V gene: TRBV6-1; CDR3 protein: CASSESTASVGIQYF; CDR3 DNA: TGTGCCAGCAGTGAAAGTACAGCTTCCGTTGGCATTCAGTACTTC
CDR3 length: 15; D gene: -; J gene: TRBJ1-5; clone size: -; V gene: TRBV19; CDR3 protein: CASSPQDPSNQPQHF; CDR3 DNA: TGTGCCAGTAGTCCCCAGGACCCTAGCAATCAGCCCCAGCATTTT
CDR3 length: 15; D gene: -; J gene: TRBJ1-5; clone size: few; V gene: TRBV6-5; CDR3 protein: CASTPDPTPNQPQHF; CDR3 DNA: TGTGCCAGCACCCCCGACCCTACACCCAATCAGCCCCAGCATTTT
CDR3 length: 16; D gene: -; J gene: TRBJ1-1; clone size: once; V gene: TRBV6-2/TRBV6-3; CDR3 protein: CASSRTSGRGYTEAFF; CDR3 DNA: TGTGCCAGCAGTCGAACCTCGGGGCGCGGGTACACTGAAGCTTTCTTT
CDR3 length: 13; D gene: -; J gene: TRBJ2-5; clone size: -; V gene: TRBV28; CDR3 protein: CASSNLGRETQYF; CDR3 DNA: TGTGCCAGCAGCAATTTAGGGCGAGAGACCCAGTACTTC
CDR3 length: 15; D gene: TRBD1; J gene: TRBJ1-1; clone size: -; V gene: TRBV10-3; CDR3 protein: CAARGGTGASTEAFF; CDR3 DNA: TGTGCCGCAAGAGGCGGAACAGGGGCGAGCACTGAAGCTTTCTTT
CDR3 length: 13; D gene: -; J gene: TRBJ2-2; clone size: -; V gene: TRBV27; CDR3 protein: CASSLQGAGELFF; CDR3 DNA: TGTGCCAGCAGTTTACAGGGTGCCGGGGAGCTGTTTTTT
CDR3 length: 14; D gene: TRBD2; J gene: TRBJ2-1; clone size: -; V gene: TRBV2; CDR3 protein: CASLREGLSNEQFF; CDR3 DNA: TGTGCCAGCTTGCGGGAGGGGTTGAGCAATGAGCAGTTCTTC
CDR3 length: 14; D gene: -; J gene: TRBJ2-7; clone size: -; V gene: TRBV28; CDR3 protein: CASSTQGRSYEQYF; CDR3 DNA: TGTGCCAGCAGTACCCAGGGCCGCTCCTACGAGCAGTACTTC
CDR3 length: 13; D gene: -; J gene: TRBJ1-1; clone size: -; V gene: TRBV5-5; CDR3 protein: CASSSAGNTEAFF; CDR3 DNA: TGTGCCAGCAGCTCAGCAGGGAACACTGAAGCTTTCTTT
CDR3 length: 15; D gene: -; J gene: TRBJ2-1; clone size: -; V gene: TRBV3-1/TRBV3-2; CDR3 protein: CASSQLLISGSEQFF; CDR3 DNA: TGTGCCAGCAGCCAACTACTCATTTCGGGGAGTGAGCAGTTCTTC
CDR3 length: 17; D gene: TRBD2; J gene: TRBJ2-7; clone size: -; V gene: TRBV20-1; CDR3 protein: CSASLASGSFSSYEQYF; CDR3 DNA: TGCAGTGCTAGTCTGGCTAGCGGGAGTTTTAGCTCCTACGAGCAGTACTTC
CDR3 length: 15; D gene: -; J gene: TRBJ2-1; clone size: -; V gene: TRBV15; CDR3 protein: CATSPYWEDRNEQFF; CDR3 DNA: TGTGCCACCAGCCCGTATTGGGAGGATCGGAATGAGCAGTTCTTC
CDR3 length: 14; D gene: TRBD1; J gene: TRBJ1-5; clone size: once; V gene: TRBV19; CDR3 protein: CASSIDDRGQPQHF; CDR3 DNA: TGTGCCAGTAGTATAGATGACAGGGGACAGCCCCAGCATTTT
CDR3 length: 13; D gene: TRBD2; J gene: TRBJ2-1; clone size: -; V gene: TRBV18; CDR3 protein: CASSPLGGRGQFF; CDR3 DNA: TGTGCCAGCTCACCCCTCGGCGGGAGGGGGCAGTTCTTC
CDR3 length: 13; D gene: -; J gene: TRBJ1-5; clone size: -; V gene: TRBV10-3; CDR3 protein: CAISDGSNQPQHF; CDR3 DNA: TGTGCCATCAGTGATGGGAGCAATCAGCCCCAGCATTTT
CDR3 length: 14; D gene: TRBD2; J gene: TRBJ2-7; clone size: -; V gene: TRBV11-3; CDR3 protein: CASSLTSGSYEQYF; CDR3 DNA: TGTGCCAGCAGCTTGACTAGCGGCTCCTACGAGCAGTACTTC
CDR3 length: 15; D gene: TRBD1; J gene: TRBJ1-1; clone size: -; V gene: TRBV5-1; CDR3 protein: CASSVRQGADTEAFF; CDR3 DNA: TGCGCCAGCAGCGTACGACAGGGGGCGGACACTGAAGCTTTCTTT
CDR3 length: 14; D gene: -; J gene: TRBJ2-1; clone size: -; V gene: TRBV27; CDR3 protein: CASSLWSSYNEQFF; CDR3 DNA: TGTGCCAGCAGTTTGTGGAGCTCCTACAATGAGCAGTTCTTC
CDR3 length: 14; D gene: -; J gene: TRBJ1-2; clone size: -; V gene: TRBV4-1; CDR3 protein: CASSQALDNYGYTF; CDR3 DNA: TGCGCCAGCAGCCAAGCTTTAGATAACTATGGCTACACCTTC
CDR3 length: 16; D gene: TRBD1; J gene: TRBJ1-1; clone size: -; V gene: TRBV10-1; CDR3 protein: CASSNGPGTGNTEAFF; CDR3 DNA: TGCGCCAGCAGTAATGGTCCCGGGACAGGGAACACTGAAGCTTTCTTT
CDR3 length: 15; D gene: TRBD2; J gene: TRBJ2-5; clone size: -; V gene: TRBV15; CDR3 protein: CATSREKREAETQYF; CDR3 DNA: TGTGCCACCAGCAGAGAGAAGCGGGAGGCGGAGACCCAGTACTTC
CDR3 length: 18; D gene: TRBD2; J gene: TRBJ2-7; clone size: -; V gene: TRBV7-2; CDR3 protein: CASSLESLAGGKSNEQYF; CDR3 DNA: TGTGCCAGCAGCTTAGAGTCTCTAGCGGGAGGGAAGTCCAACGAGCAGTACTTC
CDR3 length: 15; D gene: TRBD1; J gene: TRBJ2-1; clone size: once; V gene: TRBV7-9; CDR3 protein: CASSFLQGLYNEQFF; CDR3 DNA: TGTGCCAGCAGCTTCCTACAGGGGCTCTACAATGAGCAGTTCTTC
CDR3 length: 14; D gene: -; J gene: TRBJ2-2; clone size: -; V gene: TRBV10-3; CDR3 protein: CAISDEGRNGELFF; CDR3 DNA: TGTGCCATCAGTGACGAGGGGCGCAACGGGGAGCTGTTTTTT
CDR3 length: 11; D gene: -; J gene: TRBJ2-5; clone size: few; V gene: TRBV7-2; CDR3 protein: CASSLSETQYF; CDR3 DNA: TGTGCCAGCAGCTTAAGCGAGACCCAGTACTTC
CDR3 length: 11; D gene: -; J gene: TRBJ2-7; clone size: once; V gene: TRBV6-6; CDR3 protein: CASSLYYEQYF; CDR3 DNA: TGTGCCAGCAGTTTATACTACGAGCAGTACTTC
CDR3 length: 15; D gene: -; J gene: TRBJ2-7; clone size: -; V gene: TRBV5-1; CDR3 protein: CASSLSLSGSGEQYF; CDR3 DNA: TGCGCCAGCAGCTTGTCCCTCTCAGGGTCCGGCGAGCAGTACTTC
CDR3 length: 14; D gene: TRBD1; J gene: TRBJ1-4; clone size: -; V gene: TRBV6-1; CDR3 protein: CASSDRTGNEKLFF; CDR3 DNA: TGTGCCAGCAGTGACAGGACAGGGAATGAAAAACTGTTTTTT
CDR3 length: 16; D gene: -; J gene: TRBJ2-1; clone size: -; V gene: TRBV5-4; CDR3 protein: CASSLVKRTSKNEQFF; CDR3 DNA: TGTGCCAGCAGCTTGGTGAAGCGGACCAGCAAGAATGAGCAGTTCTTC
CDR3 length: 13; D gene: -; J gene: TRBJ1-3; clone size: -; V gene: TRBV3-1/TRBV3-2; CDR3 protein: CASSKVDGNTIYF; CDR3 DNA: TGTGCCAGCAGCAAGGTTGACGGAAACACCATATATTTT
CDR3 length: 16; D gene: -; J gene: TRBJ2-2; clone size: -; V gene: TRBV5-1; CDR3 protein: CASSPRQNANTGELFF; CDR3 DNA: TGCGCCAGCAGCCCGCGACAGAACGCGAACACCGGGGAGCTGTTTTTT
CDR3 length: 13; D gene: -; J gene: TRBJ2-7; clone size: -; V gene: TRBV10-3; CDR3 protein: CAIRPDTTDEQYF; CDR3 DNA: TGTGCCATCAGACCGGACACGACCGACGAGCAGTACTTC
CDR3 length: 14; D gene: -; J gene: TRBJ1-1; clone size: -; V gene: TRBV3-1/TRBV3-2; CDR3 protein: CASSQGLRWTEAFF; CDR3 DNA: TGTGCCAGCAGCCAGGGCTTAAGGTGGACTGAAGCTTTCTTT
CDR3 length: 14; D gene: -; J gene: TRBJ1-6; clone size: -; V gene: TRBV6-5; CDR3 protein: CASSYQGWDSPLHF; CDR3 DNA: TGTGCCAGCAGCTATCAGGGCTGGGATTCACCCCTCCACTTT
CDR3 length: 13; D gene: -; J gene: TRBJ1-1; clone size: -; V gene: TRBV7-9; CDR3 protein: CASSTGTNTEAFF; CDR3 DNA: TGTGCCAGCAGCACAGGGACGAACACTGAAGCTTTCTTT
CDR3 length: 16; D gene: TRBD2; J gene: TRBJ2-2; clone size: -; V gene: TRBV13; CDR3 protein: CASSLEGLAGGGELFF; CDR3 DNA: TGTGCCAGCAGCTTAGAAGGACTAGCGGGAGGCGGGGAGCTGTTTTTT
CDR3 length: 16; D gene: TRBD1; J gene: TRBJ1-2; clone size: -; V gene: TRBV19; CDR3 protein: CASSLIRDSSNYGYTF; CDR3 DNA: TGTGCCAGTAGCTTAATCCGGGACAGCTCTAACTATGGCTACACCTTC
CDR3 length: 13; D gene: -; J gene: TRBJ2-7; clone size: -; V gene: TRBV14; CDR3 protein: CASSGTGSYEQYF; CDR3 DNA: TGTGCCAGCAGCGGTACTGGCTCCTACGAGCAGTACTTC
CDR3 length: 14; D gene: -; J gene: TRBJ1-1; clone size: once; V gene: TRBV6-5; CDR3 protein: CAAISQAGSTEAFF; CDR3 DNA: TGTGCCGCCATTTCCCAGGCAGGGAGCACTGAAGCTTTCTTT
CDR3 length: 16; D gene: -; J gene: TRBJ2-5; clone size: once; V gene: TRBV5-1; CDR3 protein: CASSLAPARGRETQYF; CDR3 DNA: TGCGCCAGCAGCTTGGCCCCGGCCAGGGGCAGAGAGACCCAGTACTTC
CDR3 length: 13; D gene: -; J gene: TRBJ2-7; clone size: -; V gene: TRBV25-1; CDR3 protein: CASSVVGPYEQYF; CDR3 DNA: TGTGCCAGCAGTGTCGTGGGCCCCTACGAGCAGTACTTC
CDR3 length: 15; D gene: TRBD2; J gene: TRBJ2-3; clone size: -; V gene: TRBV4-1; CDR3 protein: CASSQAAGRPDTQYF; CDR3 DNA: TGCGCCAGCAGCCAAGCAGCGGGACGGCCAGATACGCAGTATTTT
CDR3 length: 14; D gene: TRBD2; J gene: TRBJ2-3; clone size: -; V gene: TRBV29-1; CDR3 protein: CSVMGGSPPDTQYF; CDR3 DNA: TGCAGCGTTATGGGCGGGAGTCCCCCAGATACGCAGTATTTT
CDR3 length: 13; D gene: -; J gene: TRBJ1-1; clone size: few; V gene: TRBV6-5; CDR3 protein: CASSQTPDTEAFF; CDR3 DNA: TGTGCCAGCAGCCAGACCCCTGACACTGAAGCTTTCTTT
CDR3 length: 16; D gene: -; J gene: TRBJ2-6; clone size: -; V gene: TRBV10-3; CDR3 protein: CAITAGANSGANVLTF; CDR3 DNA: TGTGCCATCACGGCTGGAGCAAACTCTGGGGCCAACGTCCTGACTTTC
CDR3 length: 13; D gene: TRBD1; J gene: TRBJ2-1; clone size: -; V gene: TRBV29-1; CDR3 protein: CSATTGGSSEQFF; CDR3 DNA: TGCAGCGCCACCACAGGGGGCAGTTCTGAGCAGTTCTTC